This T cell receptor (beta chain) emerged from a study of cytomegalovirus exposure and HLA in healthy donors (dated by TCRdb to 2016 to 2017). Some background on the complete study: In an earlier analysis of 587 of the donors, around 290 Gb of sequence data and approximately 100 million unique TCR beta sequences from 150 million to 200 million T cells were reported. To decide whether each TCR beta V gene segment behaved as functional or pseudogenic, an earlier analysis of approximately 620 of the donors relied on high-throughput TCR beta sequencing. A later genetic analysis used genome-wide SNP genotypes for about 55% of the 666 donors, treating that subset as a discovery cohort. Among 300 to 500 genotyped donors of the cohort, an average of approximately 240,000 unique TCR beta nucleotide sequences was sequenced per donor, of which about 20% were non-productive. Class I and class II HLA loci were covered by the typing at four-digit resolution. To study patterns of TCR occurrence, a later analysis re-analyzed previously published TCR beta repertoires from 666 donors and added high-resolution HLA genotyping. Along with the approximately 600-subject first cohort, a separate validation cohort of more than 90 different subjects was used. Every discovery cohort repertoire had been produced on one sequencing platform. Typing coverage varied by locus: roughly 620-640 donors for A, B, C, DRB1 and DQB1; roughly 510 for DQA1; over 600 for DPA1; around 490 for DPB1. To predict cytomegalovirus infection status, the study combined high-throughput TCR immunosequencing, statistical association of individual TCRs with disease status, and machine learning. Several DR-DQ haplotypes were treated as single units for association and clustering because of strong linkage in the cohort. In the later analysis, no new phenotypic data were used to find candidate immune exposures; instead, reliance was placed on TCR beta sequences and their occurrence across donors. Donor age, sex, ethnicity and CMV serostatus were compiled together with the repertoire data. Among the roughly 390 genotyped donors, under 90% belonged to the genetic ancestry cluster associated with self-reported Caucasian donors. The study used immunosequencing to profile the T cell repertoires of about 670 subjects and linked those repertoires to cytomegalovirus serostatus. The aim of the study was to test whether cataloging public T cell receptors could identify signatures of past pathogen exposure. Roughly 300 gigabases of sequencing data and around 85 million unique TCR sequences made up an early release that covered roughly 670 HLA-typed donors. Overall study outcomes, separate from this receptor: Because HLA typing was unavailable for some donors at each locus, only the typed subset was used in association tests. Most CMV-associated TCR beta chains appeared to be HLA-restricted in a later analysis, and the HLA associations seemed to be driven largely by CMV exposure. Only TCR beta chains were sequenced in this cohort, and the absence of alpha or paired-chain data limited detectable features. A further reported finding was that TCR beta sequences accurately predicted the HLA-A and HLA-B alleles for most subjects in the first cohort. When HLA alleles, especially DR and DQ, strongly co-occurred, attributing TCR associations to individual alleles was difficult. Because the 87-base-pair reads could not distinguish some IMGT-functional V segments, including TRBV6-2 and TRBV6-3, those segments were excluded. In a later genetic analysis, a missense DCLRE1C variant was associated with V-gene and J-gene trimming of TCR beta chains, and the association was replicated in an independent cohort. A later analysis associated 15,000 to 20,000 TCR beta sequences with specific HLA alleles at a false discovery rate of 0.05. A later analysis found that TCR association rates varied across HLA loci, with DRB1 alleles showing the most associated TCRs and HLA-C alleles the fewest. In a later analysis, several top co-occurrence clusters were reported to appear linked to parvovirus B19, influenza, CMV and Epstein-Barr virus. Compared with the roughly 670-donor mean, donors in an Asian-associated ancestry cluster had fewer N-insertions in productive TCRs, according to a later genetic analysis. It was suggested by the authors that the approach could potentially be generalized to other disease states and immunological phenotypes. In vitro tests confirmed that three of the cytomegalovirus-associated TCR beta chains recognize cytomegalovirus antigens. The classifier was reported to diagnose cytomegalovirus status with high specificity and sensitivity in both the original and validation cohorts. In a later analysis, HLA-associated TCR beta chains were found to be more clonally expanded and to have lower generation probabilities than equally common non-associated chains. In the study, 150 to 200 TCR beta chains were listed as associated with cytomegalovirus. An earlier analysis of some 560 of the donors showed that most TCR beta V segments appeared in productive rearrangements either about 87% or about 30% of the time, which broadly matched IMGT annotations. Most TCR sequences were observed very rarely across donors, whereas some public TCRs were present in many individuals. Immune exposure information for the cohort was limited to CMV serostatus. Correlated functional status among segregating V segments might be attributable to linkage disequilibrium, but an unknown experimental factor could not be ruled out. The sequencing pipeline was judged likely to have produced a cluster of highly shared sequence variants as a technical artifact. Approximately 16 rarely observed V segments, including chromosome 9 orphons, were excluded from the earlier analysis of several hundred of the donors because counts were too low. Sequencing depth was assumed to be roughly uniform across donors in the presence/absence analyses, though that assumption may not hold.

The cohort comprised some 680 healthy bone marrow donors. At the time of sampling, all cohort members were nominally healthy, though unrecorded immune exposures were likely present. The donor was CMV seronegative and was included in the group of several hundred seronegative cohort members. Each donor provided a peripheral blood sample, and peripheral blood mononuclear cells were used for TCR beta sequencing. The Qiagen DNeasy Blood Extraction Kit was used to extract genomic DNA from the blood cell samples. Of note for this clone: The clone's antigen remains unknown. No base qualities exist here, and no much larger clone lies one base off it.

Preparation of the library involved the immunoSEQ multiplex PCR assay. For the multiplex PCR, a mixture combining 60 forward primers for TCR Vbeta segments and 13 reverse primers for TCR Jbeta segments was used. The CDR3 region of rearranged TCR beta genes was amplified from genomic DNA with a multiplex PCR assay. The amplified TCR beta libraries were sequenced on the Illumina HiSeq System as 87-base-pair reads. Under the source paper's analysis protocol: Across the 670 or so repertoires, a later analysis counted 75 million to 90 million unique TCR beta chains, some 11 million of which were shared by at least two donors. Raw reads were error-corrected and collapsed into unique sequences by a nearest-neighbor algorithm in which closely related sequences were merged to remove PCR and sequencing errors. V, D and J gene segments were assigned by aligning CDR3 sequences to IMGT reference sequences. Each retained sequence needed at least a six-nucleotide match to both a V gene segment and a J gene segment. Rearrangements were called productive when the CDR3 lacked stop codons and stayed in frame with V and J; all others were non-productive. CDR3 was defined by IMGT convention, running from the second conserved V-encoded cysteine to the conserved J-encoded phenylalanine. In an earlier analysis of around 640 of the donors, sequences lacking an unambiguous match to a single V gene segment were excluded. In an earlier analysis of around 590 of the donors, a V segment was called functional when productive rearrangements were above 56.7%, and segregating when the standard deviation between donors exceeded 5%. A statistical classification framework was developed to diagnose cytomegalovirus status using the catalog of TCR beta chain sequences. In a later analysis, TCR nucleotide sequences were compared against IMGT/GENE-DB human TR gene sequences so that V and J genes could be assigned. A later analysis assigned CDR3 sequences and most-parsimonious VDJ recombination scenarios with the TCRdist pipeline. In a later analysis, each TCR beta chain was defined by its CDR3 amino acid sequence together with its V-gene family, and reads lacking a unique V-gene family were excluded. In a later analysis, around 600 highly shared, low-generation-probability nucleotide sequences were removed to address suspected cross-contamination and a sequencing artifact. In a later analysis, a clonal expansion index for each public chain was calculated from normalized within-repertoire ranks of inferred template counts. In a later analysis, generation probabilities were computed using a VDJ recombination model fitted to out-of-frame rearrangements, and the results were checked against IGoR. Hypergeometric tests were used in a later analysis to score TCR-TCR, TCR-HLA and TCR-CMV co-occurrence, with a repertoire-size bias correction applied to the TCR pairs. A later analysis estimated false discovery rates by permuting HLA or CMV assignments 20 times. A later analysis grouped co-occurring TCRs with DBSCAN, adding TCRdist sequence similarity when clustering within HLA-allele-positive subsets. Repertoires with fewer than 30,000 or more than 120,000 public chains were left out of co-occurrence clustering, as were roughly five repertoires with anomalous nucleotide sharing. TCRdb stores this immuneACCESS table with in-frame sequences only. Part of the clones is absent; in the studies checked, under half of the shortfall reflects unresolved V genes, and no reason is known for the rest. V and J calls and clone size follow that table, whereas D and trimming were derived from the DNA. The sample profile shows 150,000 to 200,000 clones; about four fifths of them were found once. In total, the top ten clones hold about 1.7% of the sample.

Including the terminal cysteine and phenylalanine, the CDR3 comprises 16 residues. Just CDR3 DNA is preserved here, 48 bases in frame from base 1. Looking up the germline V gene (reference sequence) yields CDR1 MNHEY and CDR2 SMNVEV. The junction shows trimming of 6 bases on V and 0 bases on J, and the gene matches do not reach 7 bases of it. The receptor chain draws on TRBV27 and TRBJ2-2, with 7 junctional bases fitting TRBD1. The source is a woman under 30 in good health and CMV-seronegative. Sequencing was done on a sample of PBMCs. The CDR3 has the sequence CASRDLTGSNTGELFF. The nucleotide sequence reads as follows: TGTGCCAGCAGGGATCTGACAGGGTCGAACACCGGGGAGCTGTTTTTT.